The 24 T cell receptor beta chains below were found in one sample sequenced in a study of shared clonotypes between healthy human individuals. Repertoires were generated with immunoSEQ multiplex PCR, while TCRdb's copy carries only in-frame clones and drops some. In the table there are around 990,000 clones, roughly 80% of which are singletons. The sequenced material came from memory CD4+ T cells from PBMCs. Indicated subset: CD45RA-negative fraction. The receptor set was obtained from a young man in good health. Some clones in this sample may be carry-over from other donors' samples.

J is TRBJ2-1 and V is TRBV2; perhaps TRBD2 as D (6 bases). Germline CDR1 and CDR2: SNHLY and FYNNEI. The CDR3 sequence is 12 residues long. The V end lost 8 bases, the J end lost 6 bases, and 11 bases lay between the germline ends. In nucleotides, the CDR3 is TGTGCCAGCGGGCTAGCGCGCAATGAGCAGTTCTTC. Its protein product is CASGLARNEQFF.

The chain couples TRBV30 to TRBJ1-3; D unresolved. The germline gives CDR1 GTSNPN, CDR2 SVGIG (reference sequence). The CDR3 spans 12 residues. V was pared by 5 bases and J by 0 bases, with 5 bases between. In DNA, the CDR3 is TGTGCCTGGGACTTCTCTGGAAACACCATATATTTT. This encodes CAWDFSGNTIYF.

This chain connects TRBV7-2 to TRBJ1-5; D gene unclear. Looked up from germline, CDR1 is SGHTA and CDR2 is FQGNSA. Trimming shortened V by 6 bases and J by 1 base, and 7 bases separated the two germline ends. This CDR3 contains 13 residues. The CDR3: CASSQQSNQPQHF. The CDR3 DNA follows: TGTGCCAGCAGTCAGCAGAGCAATCAGCCCCAGCATTTT.

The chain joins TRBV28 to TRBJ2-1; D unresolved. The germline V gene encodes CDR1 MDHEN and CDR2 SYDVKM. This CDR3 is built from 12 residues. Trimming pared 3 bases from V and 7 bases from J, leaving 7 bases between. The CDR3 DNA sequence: TGTGCCAGCAGTTTGAACGAAAATGAGCAGTTCTTC. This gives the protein CASSLNENEQFF.

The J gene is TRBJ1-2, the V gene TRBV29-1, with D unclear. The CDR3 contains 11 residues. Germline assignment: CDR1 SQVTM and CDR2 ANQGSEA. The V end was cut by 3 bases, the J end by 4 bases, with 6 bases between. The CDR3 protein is CSVDGVYGYTF. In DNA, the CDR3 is TGCAGCGTTGATGGAGTCTATGGCTACACCTTC.

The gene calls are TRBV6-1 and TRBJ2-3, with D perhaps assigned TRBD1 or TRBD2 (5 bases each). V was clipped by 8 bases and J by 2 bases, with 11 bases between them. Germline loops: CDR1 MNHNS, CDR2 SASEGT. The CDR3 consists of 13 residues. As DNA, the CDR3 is TGTGCCAGCTGCCGGGACGCCACAGATACGCAGTATTTT. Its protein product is CASCRDATDTQYF.

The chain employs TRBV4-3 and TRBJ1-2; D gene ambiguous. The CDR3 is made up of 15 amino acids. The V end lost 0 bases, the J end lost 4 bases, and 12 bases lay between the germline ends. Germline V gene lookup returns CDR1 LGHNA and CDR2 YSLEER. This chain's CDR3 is CASSQEVRIIYGYTF. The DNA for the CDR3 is TGCGCCAGCAGCCAAGAAGTTCGGATTATCTATGGCTACACCTTC.

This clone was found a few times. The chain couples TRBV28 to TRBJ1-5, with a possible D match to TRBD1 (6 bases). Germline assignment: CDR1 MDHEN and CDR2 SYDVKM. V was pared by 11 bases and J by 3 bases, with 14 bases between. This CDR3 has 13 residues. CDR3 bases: TGTGCCGCCCGGGACACAATCAATCAGCCCCAGCATTTT. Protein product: CAARDTINQPQHF. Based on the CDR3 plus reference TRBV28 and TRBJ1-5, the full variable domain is DVKVTQSSRYLVKRTGEKVFLECVQDMDHENMFWYRQDPGLGLRLIYFSYDVKMKEKGDIPEGYSVSREKKERFSLILESASTNQTSMYLCAARDTINQPQHFGDGTRLSIL.

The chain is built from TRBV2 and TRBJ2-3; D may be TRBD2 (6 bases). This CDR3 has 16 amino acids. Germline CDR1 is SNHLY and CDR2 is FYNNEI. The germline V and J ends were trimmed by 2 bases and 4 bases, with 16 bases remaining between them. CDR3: CASSELGGSAADTQYF. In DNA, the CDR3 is TGTGCCAGCAGTGAACTCGGGGGATCGGCGGCAGATACGCAGTATTTT.

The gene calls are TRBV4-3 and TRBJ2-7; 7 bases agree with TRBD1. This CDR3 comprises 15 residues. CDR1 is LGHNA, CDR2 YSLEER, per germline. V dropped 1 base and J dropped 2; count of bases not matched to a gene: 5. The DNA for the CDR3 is TGCGCCAGCAGCCAAGGGGCGACAGGGACCTACGAGCAGTACTTC. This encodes CASSQGATGTYEQYF.

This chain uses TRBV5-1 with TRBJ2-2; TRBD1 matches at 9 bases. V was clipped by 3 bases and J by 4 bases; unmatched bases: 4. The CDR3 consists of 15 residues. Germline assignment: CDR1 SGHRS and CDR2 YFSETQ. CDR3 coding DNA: TGCGCCAGCAGCTGGACAGGGGACGGCACCGGGGAGCTGTTTTTT. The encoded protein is CASSWTGDGTGELFF.

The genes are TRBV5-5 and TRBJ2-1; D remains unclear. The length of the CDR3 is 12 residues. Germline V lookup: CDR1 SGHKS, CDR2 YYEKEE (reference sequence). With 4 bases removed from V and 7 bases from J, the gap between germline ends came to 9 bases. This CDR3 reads CASSLSFNEQFF. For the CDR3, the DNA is TGTGCCAGCAGCCTTTCTTTTAATGAGCAGTTCTTC. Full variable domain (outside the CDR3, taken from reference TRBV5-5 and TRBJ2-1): DAGVTQSPTHLIKTRGQQVTLRCSPISGHKSVSWYQQVLGQGPQFIFQYYEKEERGRGNFPDRFSARQFPNYSSELNVNALLLGDSALYLCASSLSFNEQFFGPGTRLTVL.

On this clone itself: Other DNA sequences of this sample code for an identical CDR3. CDR3 amino acids: CASSLAVGGEQYF. As DNA, the CDR3 is TGCGCCAGCAGCTTGGCGGTGGGGGGAGAGCAGTACTTC. The chain has TRBV5-1 and TRBJ2-7; D possibly corresponds to TRBD2 (6 bases). From germline, CDR1 is SGHRS and CDR2 YFSETQ. The length of the CDR3 is 13 residues. The ends were cut back, 0 bases at V and 7 bases at J, with 11 bases in the middle.

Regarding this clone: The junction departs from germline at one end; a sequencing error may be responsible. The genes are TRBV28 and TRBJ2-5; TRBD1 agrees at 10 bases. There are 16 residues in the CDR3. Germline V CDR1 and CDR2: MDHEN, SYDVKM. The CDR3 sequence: CASSIWTGGKKETQYF. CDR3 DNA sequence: TGTGCCAGCAGTATATGGACAGGGGGTAAGAAAGAGACCCAGTACTTC.

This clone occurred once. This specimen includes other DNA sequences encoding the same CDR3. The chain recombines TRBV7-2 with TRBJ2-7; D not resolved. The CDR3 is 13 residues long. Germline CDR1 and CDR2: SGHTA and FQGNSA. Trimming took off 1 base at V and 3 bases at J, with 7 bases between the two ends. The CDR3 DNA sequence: TGTGCCAGCAGCTTAGGGGGTCACTACGAGCAGTACTTC. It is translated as CASSLGGHYEQYF.

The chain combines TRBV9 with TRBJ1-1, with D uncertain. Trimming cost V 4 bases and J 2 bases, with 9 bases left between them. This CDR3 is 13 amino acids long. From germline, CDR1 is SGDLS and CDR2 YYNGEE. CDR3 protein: CASSPSVNTEAFF. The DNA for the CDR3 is TGTGCCAGCAGCCCCTCGGTTAACACTGAAGCTTTCTTT.

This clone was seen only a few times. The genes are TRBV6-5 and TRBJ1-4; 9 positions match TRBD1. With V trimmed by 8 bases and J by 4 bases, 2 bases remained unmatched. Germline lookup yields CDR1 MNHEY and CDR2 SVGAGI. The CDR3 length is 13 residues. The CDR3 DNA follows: TGTGCCAGCGCGACAGGGGGTAATGAAAAACTGTTTTTT. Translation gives CASATGGNEKLFF.

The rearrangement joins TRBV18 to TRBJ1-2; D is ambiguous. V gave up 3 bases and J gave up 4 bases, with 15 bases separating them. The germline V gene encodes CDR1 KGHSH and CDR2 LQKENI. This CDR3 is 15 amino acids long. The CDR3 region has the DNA TGTGCCAGCTCACCGGGGATGGGTCCCCTCTATGGCTACACCTTC. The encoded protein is CASSPGMGPLYGYTF.

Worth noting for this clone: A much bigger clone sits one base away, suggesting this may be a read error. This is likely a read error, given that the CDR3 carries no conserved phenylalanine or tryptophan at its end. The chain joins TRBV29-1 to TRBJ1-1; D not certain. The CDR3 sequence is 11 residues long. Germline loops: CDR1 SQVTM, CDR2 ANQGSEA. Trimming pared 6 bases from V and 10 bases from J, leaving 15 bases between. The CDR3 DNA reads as TGCAGCGTGTCGCGACCGGGCGCAGCTTTCCTT. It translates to CSVSRPGAAFL.

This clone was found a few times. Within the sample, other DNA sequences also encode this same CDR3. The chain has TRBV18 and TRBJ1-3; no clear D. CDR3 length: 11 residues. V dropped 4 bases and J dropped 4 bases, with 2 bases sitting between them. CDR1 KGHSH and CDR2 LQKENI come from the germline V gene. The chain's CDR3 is CASSLGNTIYF. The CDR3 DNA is TGTGCCAGCTCACTAGGAAACACCATATATTTT.

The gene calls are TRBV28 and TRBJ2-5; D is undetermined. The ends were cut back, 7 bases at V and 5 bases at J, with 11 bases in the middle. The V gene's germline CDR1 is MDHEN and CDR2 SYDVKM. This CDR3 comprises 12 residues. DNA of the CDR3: TGTGCCAGCACCCCGAGTTGGGAGACCCAGTACTTC. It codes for CASTPSWETQYF. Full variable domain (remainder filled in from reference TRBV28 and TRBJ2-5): DVKVTQSSRYLVKRTGEKVFLECVQDMDHENMFWYRQDPGLGLRLIYFSYDVKMKEKGDIPEGYSVSREKKERFSLILESASTNQTSMYLCASTPSWETQYFGPGTRLLVL.

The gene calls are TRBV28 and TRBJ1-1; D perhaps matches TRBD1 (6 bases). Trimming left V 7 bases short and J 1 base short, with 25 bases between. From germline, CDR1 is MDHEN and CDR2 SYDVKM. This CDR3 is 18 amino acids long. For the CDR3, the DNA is TGTGCCAGCACCTCGAGCTTCGGGGGGCGATTTAGGAACACTGAAGCTTTCTTT. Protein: CASTSSFGGRFRNTEAFF.

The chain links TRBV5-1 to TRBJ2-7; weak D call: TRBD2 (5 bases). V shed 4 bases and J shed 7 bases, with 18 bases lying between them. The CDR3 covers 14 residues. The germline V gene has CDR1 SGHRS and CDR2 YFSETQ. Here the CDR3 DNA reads TGCGCCAGCAGCACCAGTGAGGGAGTCGGGGAGCAGTACTTC. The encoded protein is CASSTSEGVGEQYF.

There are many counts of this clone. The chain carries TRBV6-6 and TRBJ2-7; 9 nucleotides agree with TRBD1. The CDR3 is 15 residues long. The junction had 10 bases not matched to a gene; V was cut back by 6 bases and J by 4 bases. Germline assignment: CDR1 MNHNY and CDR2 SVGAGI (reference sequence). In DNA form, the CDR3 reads TGTGCCAGCAGCCCCGGGACAGGGCGAGGGTACGAGCAGTACTTC. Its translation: CASSPGTGRGYEQYF.